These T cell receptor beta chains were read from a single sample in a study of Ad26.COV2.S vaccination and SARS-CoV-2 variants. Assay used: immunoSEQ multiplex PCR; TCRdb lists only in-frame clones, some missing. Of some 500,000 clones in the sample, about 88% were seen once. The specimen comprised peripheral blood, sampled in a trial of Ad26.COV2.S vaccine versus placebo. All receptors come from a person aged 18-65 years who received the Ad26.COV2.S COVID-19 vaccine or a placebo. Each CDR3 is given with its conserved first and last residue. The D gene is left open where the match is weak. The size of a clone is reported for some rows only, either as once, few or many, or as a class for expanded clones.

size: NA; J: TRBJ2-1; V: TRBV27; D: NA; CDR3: CASSYVGKDNEQFF; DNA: TGTGCCAGCAGTTACGTTGGCAAGGACAATGAGCAGTTCTTC
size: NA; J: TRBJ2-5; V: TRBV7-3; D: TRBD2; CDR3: CASSRRGGVEETQYF; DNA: TGTGCCAGCAGCCGACGGGGAGGGGTTGAAGAGACCCAGTACTTC
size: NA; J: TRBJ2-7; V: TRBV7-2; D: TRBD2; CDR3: CASSSTSGGLGPEQYF; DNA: TGTGCCAGCAGCTCAACTAGCGGGGGCCTTGGTCCCGAGCAGTACTTC
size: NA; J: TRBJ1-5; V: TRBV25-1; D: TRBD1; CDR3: CASSGQAHQPQHF; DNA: TGTGCCAGCAGCGGACAGGCTCATCAGCCCCAGCATTTT
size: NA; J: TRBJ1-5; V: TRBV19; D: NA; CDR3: CASSIGRGSPNQPQHF; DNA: TGTGCCAGTAGTATCGGGAGGGGATCCCCCAATCAGCCCCAGCATTTT
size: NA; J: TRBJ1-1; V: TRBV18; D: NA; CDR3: CASSPPRALSTEAFF; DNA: TGTGCCAGCTCACCCCCTCGGGCACTGTCCACTGAAGCTTTCTTT
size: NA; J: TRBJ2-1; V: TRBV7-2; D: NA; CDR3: CASSLERGGSYEQFF; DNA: TGTGCCAGCAGCTTAGAAAGGGGGGGGAGCTATGAGCAGTTCTTC
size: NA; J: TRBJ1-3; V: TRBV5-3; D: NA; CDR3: CARSYRRGENPTNRSGNTIYF; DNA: TGTGCCAGAAGCTACCGCCGGGGAGAGAACCCCACAAACCGCTCTGGAAACACCATATATTTT
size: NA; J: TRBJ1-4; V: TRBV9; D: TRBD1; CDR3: CASSEGQRNEKLFF; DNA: TGTGCCAGCAGCGAGGGACAGAGAAATGAAAAACTGTTTTTT
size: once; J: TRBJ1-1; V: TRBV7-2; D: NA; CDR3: CASSLLGGLNTEAFF; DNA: TGTGCCAGCAGCTTACTTGGCGGACTGAACACTGAAGCTTTCTTT
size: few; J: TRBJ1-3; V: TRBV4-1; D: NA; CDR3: CASSPRYEGQNTIYF; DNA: TGCGCCAGCAGCCCCAGATACGAGGGGCAAAACACCATATATTTT
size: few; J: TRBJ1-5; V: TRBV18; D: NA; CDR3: CASSPRGDGSNQPQHF; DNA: TGTGCCAGCTCACCAAGGGGGGACGGTAGCAATCAGCCCCAGCATTTT
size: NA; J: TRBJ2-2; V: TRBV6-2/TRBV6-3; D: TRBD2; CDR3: CASSPAGGGWYTGELFF; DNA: TGTGCCAGCAGCCCAGCGGGAGGCGGGTGGTACACCGGGGAGCTGTTTTTT
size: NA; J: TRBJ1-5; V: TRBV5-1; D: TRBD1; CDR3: CASSRPPQGGSNQPQHF; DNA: TGCGCCAGCAGCCGTCCCCCCCAGGGGGGAAGCAATCAGCCCCAGCATTTT
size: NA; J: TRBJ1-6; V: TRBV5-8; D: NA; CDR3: CASSLQPNSPLHF; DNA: TGTGCCAGCAGCTTGCAGCCTAATTCACCCCTCCACTTT
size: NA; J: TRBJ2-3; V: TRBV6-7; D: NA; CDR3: CASSYLDWTQYF; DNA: TGTGCCAGCAGTTACTTAGATTGGACGCAGTATTTT
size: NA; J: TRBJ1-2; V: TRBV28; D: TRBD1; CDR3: CASSSGQVSNYGYTF; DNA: TGTGCCAGCAGTTCCGGACAGGTATCTAACTATGGCTACACCTTC
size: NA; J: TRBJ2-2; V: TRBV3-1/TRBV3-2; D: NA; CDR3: CASSVSAGNTGELFF; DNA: TGTGCCAGCAGCGTATCGGCGGGAAACACCGGGGAGCTGTTTTTT
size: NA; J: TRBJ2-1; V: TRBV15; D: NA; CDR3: CATSRSHSGPYNEQFF; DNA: TGTGCCACCAGCAGGAGCCATAGCGGACCTTACAATGAGCAGTTCTTC
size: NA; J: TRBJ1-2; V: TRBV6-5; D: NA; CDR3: CASSQSKGVDGYTF; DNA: TGTGCCAGCAGTCAGTCGAAAGGAGTGGATGGCTACACCTTC
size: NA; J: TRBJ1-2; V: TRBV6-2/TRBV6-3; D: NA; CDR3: CASSKDWTGGYTF; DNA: TGTGCCAGCAGTAAGGACTGGACCGGTGGCTACACCTTC
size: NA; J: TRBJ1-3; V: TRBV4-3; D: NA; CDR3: CASSQDTRNTIYF; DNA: TGCGCCAGCAGCCAAGATACCCGAAACACCATATATTTT
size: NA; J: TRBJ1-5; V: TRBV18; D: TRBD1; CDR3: CASSPPGTVRGGPQHF; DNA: TGTGCCAGCTCACCTCCGGGGACAGTAAGAGGAGGGCCCCAGCATTTT
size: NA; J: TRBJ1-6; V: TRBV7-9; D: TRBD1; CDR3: CASSPQTGRGNSPLHF; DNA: TGTGCCAGCAGCCCCCAGACAGGGCGGGGGAATTCACCCCTCCACTTT
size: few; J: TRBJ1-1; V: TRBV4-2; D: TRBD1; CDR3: CASSHGTGWDTEAFF; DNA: TGTGCCAGCAGCCATGGGACAGGCTGGGACACTGAAGCTTTCTTT
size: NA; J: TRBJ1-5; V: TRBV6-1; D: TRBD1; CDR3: CASSEILRQGDQPQHF; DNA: TGTGCCAGCAGTGAAATCCTCAGACAGGGTGATCAGCCCCAGCATTTT
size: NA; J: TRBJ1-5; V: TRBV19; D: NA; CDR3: CASSITDDYQPQHF; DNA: TGTGCCAGTAGTATCACGGACGATTATCAGCCCCAGCATTTT
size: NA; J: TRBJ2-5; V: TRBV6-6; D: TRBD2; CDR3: CASSTGAGEETQYF; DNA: TGTGCCAGCAGTACGGGTGCGGGGGAGGAGACCCAGTACTTC
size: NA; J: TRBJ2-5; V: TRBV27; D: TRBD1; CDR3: CASSPNDREETQYF; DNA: TGTGCCAGCAGTCCCAACGACAGGGAAGAGACCCAGTACTTC
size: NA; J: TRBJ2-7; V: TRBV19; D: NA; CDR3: CASSFSGSTYEQYF; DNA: TGTGCCAGTAGTTTTAGCGGCTCGACCTACGAGCAGTACTTC
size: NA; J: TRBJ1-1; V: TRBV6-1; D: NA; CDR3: CASSELSRTEAFF; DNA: TGTGCCAGCAGTGAACTTAGCCGGACTGAAGCTTTCTTT
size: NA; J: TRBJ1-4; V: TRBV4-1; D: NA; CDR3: CASSRLGGEGWANEKLFF; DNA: TGCGCCAGCAGCCGACTTGGTGGGGAGGGTTGGGCTAATGAAAAACTGTTTTTT
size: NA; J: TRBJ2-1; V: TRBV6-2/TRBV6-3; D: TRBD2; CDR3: CASSYPLASGSRNEQFF; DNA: TGTGCCAGCAGTTACCCCCTCGCTAGCGGGAGTAGGAATGAGCAGTTCTTC
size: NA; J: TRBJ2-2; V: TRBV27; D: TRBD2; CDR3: CASSIRLAGGPWFTGELFF; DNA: TGTGCCAGCAGTATACGACTAGCGGGGGGGCCCTGGTTCACCGGGGAGCTGTTTTTT
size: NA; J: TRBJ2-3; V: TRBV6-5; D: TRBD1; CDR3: CASRGTGGGSPQYF; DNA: TGTGCCAGCAGGGGGACAGGGGGCGGGAGTCCGCAGTATTTT
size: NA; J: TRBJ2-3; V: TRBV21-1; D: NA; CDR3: CASSSARGRTRERTDTQYF; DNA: TGTGCCAGCAGCTCGGCGCGGGGGCGGACCCGGGAAAGAACAGATACGCAGTATTTT
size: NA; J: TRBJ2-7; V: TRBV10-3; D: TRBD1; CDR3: CAISEVDRGLRQYF; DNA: TGTGCCATCAGTGAAGTCGACAGGGGCCTTCGACAGTACTTC
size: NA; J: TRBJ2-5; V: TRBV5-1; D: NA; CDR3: CASSPGTPRGETQYF; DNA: TGCGCCAGCAGCCCGGGAACCCCCCGGGGGGAGACCCAGTACTTC
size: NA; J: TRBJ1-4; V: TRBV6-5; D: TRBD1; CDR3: CASSYRGRTNEKLFF; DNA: TGTGCCAGCAGTTACAGGGGGCGAACTAATGAAAAACTGTTTTTT
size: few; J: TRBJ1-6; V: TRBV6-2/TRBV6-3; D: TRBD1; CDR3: CASSYRDRDNSPLHF; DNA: TGTGCCAGCAGTTACCGGGACAGGGATAATTCACCCCTCCACTTT
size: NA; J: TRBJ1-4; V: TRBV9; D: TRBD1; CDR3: CASSEKGARGNEKLFF; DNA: TGTGCCAGCAGCGAGAAGGGGGCGCGGGGGAATGAAAAACTGTTTTTT
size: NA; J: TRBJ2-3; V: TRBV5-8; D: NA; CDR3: CASSPTPADPRADTQYF; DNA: TGTGCCAGCAGCCCGACCCCCGCTGACCCGAGGGCAGATACGCAGTATTTT
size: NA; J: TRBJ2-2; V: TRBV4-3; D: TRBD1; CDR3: CASSPPPPGQRPGELFF; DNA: TGCGCCAGCAGCCCCCCACCTCCGGGACAGCGTCCCGGGGAGCTGTTTTTT
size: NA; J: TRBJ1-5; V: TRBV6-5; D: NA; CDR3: CASSRRRGNQPQHF; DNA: TGTGCCAGCAGTCGTCGCCGGGGCAATCAGCCCCAGCATTTT